The 24 T cell receptor beta chains reported below all come from one sample, sequenced in a study of cytomegalovirus exposure and HLA in healthy donors. With 60 Vbeta and 13 Jbeta primers, the PCR was carried out. Repertoires were generated with immunoSEQ multiplex PCR, while TCRdb's copy carries only in-frame clones and drops some. The data contain around 180,000 clones, over 75% of them singletons. Input material: PBMCs. The receptors come from a man aged 18 to 30 in good health and CMV-seronegative.

CDR3 coding DNA: TGCGCCAGCAGCCAAGGCCTCACAGGGGGTCGCGAGACCCAGTACTTC. Amino acids: CASSQGLTGGRETQYF. V and J are TRBV4-1 and TRBJ2-5; 8 bases match TRBD1. Trimming at V came to 1 base and at J to 5 bases, leaving 9 bases not matched to a gene. There are 16 residues in the CDR3. Germline CDR1 MGHRA, CDR2 YSYEKL.

This chain uses TRBV27 with TRBJ2-1; the match to TRBD2 covers 9 bases. Trimming cost V 5 bases and J 4 bases; bases outside gene matches: 6. This CDR3 comprises 15 residues. Germline loops: CDR1 MNHEY, CDR2 SMNVEV (reference sequence). CDR3 protein: CASSLSGSRYNEQFF. The CDR3 region has the DNA TGTGCCAGCAGTCTTAGCGGGAGTAGGTACAATGAGCAGTTCTTC.

The V call is TRBV9, the J call TRBJ1-5, with 9 bases identical to TRBD1. Looked up from germline, CDR1 is SGDLS and CDR2 is YYNGEE. The V and J ends lost 3 bases and 6 bases, in that order; junction bases with no gene match: 4. The CDR3 is 14 residues long. CDR3 in amino acids: CASSAGTGIQPQHF. The CDR3 DNA reads TGTGCCAGCAGCGCGGGGACAGGGATTCAGCCCCAGCATTTT.

The chain couples TRBV11-2 to TRBJ2-3; 8 bases fit TRBD2. Losses at the gene ends were 5 bases for V and 2 bases for J; bases not matched to a gene: 9. The CDR3 totals 16 residues. Germline V gene lookup returns CDR1 SGHAT and CDR2 FQNNGV. The CDR3 nucleotides are TGTGCCAGCAGCCTACGAACTAGCGGTCCCACAGATACGCAGTATTTT. Protein sequence: CASSLRTSGPTDTQYF. Supplemented by reference TRBV11-2 and TRBJ2-3, the full variable domain reads EAGVAQSPRYKIIEKRQSVAFWCNPISGHATLYWYQQILGQGPKLLIQFQNNGVVDDSQLPKDRFSAERLKGVDSTLKIQPAKLEDSAVYLCASSLRTSGPTDTQYFGPGTRLTVL.

The rearrangement joins TRBV28 to TRBJ2-3; 14 bases map to TRBD2. V shed 6 bases and J 2 bases; nucleotides not matched to a gene: 7. Germline CDR1 and CDR2: MDHEN and SYDVKM. The length of the CDR3 is 17 residues. The CDR3 sequence is CASRPGLAGVHTDTQYF. The CDR3 nucleotides read TGTGCCAGCAGACCGGGACTAGCGGGGGTACACACAGATACGCAGTATTTT.

The chain has TRBV6-6 and TRBJ2-1, with D possibly matching TRBD2 (5 bases). Trimming took off 5 bases at V and 3 bases at J, with 11 bases between the two ends. The CDR3 loop spans 14 amino acids. CDR1 and CDR2 from the germline V gene are MNHNY and SVGAGI (reference sequence). Here the CDR3 reads CASSPGERYNEQFF. The DNA for the CDR3 is TGTGCCAGCAGTCCCGGGGAACGCTACAATGAGCAGTTCTTC.

The chain joins TRBV13 to TRBJ1-2; D unresolved. Germline V gene sequence: CDR1 PRHDT, CDR2 FYEKMQ (reference sequence). V lost 0 bases and J lost 6, with 8 bases in between. CDR3 length: 13 amino acids. The CDR3 bases are TGTGCCAGCAGCTTAGGGAGTGAGGATGGCTACACCTTC. Protein product: CASSLGSEDGYTF.

The CDR3 sequence: CASSEVVPGTSAHEQYF. In DNA form, the CDR3 reads TGTGCCAGCAGCGAAGTAGTTCCCGGGACTAGCGCTCACGAGCAGTACTTC. The J gene is TRBJ2-7, the V gene TRBV25-1; 10 positions match TRBD2. This CDR3 is built from 17 residues. The junction had 16 bases not matched to a gene; V was cut back by 6 bases and J by 5 bases. Germline V gene data show CDR1 as MGHDK and CDR2 as SYGVNS.

This chain links TRBV2 with TRBJ2-5; TRBD2 aligns across 9 bases. The DNA matches TRBJ2-7 better at its end, which makes the J call doubtful. This CDR3 comprises 16 residues. The germline V gene encodes CDR1 SNHLY and CDR2 FYNNEI. This chain's CDR3 is CASSGAVAGAPDEQYF. CDR3 coding DNA: TGTGCCAGCAGTGGGGCTGTAGCGGGAGCCCCGGACGAGCAGTACTTC.

The chain joins TRBV29-1 to TRBJ2-3; 9 bases match TRBD2. The CDR3 contains 15 residues. With 2 bases clipped from V and 1 base from J, the junction kept 4 bases outside the gene matches. Germline loops: CDR1 SQVTM, CDR2 ANQGSEA. The CDR3 loop is CSVESLAGGTDTQYF. DNA for the CDR3: TGCAGCGTTGAATCGTTAGCGGGGGGCACAGATACGCAGTATTTT.

The CDR3 DNA is TGTGCCAGCAGTCCGGACAGGGGCGGTAATGAGCAGTTCTTC. Translated: CASSPDRGGNEQFF. The chain is built from TRBV6-5 and TRBJ2-1; 9 nucleotides match TRBD1. Unmatched junction bases numbered 6, after V lost 5 bases and J lost 7 bases. The CDR3 sequence is 14 residues long. The V gene's germline CDR1 is MNHEY and CDR2 SVGAGI.

This clone was picked up one time. The V and J genes are TRBV11-2 and TRBJ1-2, with a possible D match to TRBD1 (6 bases). V lost 11 bases, J lost 7 bases, and 14 bases lay in between. Germline V lookup: CDR1 SGHAT, CDR2 FQNNGV. The CDR3 totals 11 residues. CDR3: CAGLRGSGYTF. The CDR3 DNA sequence: TGTGCCGGCTTAAGGGGGTCTGGCTACACCTTC. Full variable domain (rest looked up from reference TRBV11-2 and TRBJ1-2): EAGVAQSPRYKIIEKRQSVAFWCNPISGHATLYWYQQILGQGPKLLIQFQNNGVVDDSQLPKDRFSAERLKGVDSTLKIQPAKLEDSAVYLCAGLRGSGYTFGSGTRLTVV.

This sequence joins TRBV19 and TRBJ2-1, with 14 bases fitting TRBD2. The CDR3 length is 16 residues. The junction had 7 bases not matched to a gene; V was cut back by 5 bases and J by 7 bases. CDR1 and CDR2 from the germline V gene are LNHDA and SQIVND (reference sequence). This CDR3 reads CASSGGLAGAGNEQFF. CDR3 bases: TGTGCCAGTAGTGGGGGACTAGCGGGAGCGGGTAATGAGCAGTTCTTC.

The chain couples TRBV18 to TRBJ2-7; 7 nucleotides line up with TRBD1. V shed 2 bases and J 2 bases; nucleotides not matched to a gene: 9. This CDR3 is 16 amino acids long. CDR1 KGHSH and CDR2 LQKENI come from the germline V gene. The CDR3 loop reads CASSPGRQGTPYEQYF. CDR3 in DNA: TGTGCCAGCTCACCAGGGAGACAGGGAACCCCCTACGAGCAGTACTTC.

The chain recombines TRBV7-2 with TRBJ2-1; TRBD2 matches at 9 bases. J lost 8 bases, V lost 5 bases, and 7 bases had no gene match. This CDR3 comprises 14 residues. CDR1 SGHTA and CDR2 FQGNSA come from the germline V gene. The CDR3: CASSPGLASDEQFF. For the CDR3, the DNA is TGTGCCAGCAGCCCGGGACTAGCTTCCGATGAGCAGTTCTTC.

This clone was recorded a few times. The chain combines TRBV28 with TRBJ2-1, with TRBD1 matching 12 bases. Germline V gives CDR1 MDHEN, CDR2 SYDVKM. Germline trimming cut 3 bases from V and 7 bases from J; bases unmatched to any gene: 13. The CDR3 length is 18 residues. The chain's CDR3 is CASSFISSGTGGLNEQFF. The CDR3 coding sequence is TGTGCCAGCAGTTTTATATCATCCGGGACAGGGGGCTTGAATGAGCAGTTCTTC.

The chain has TRBV6-1 and TRBJ2-5; tentative D call: TRBD1 (5 bases). The J call is in doubt because the DNA end fits TRBJ2-7 better. The CDR3 has 16 residues. CDR1 is MNHNS, CDR2 SASEGT, per germline. The CDR3 bases are TGTGCCAGCAGTGACCACTGGGCAGGGTCAAGTCCCGAGCAGTACTTC. This translates into CASSDHWAGSSPEQYF.

The chain carries TRBV9 and TRBJ1-5; 7 nucleotides align to TRBD1. Germline V lookup: CDR1 SGDLS, CDR2 YYNGEE. With 3 bases clipped from V and 7 bases from J, the junction kept 7 bases outside the gene matches. The CDR3 is 14 amino acids. The CDR3 is CASSGRGVGQPQHF. DNA for the CDR3: TGTGCCAGCAGCGGCAGGGGGGTTGGCCAGCCCCAGCATTTT.

This chain links TRBV4-1 with TRBJ1-3; D possibly corresponds to TRBD1 (6 bases). The CDR3 runs 17 residues. From germline, CDR1 is MGHRA and CDR2 YSYEKL. Trimming took off 1 base at V and 5 bases at J, with 18 bases between the two ends. DNA for the CDR3: TGCGCCAGCAGCCAAGGGTGGGGGGGGCGCGGAAGAAACACCATATATTTT. Translating gives CASSQGWGGRGRNTIYF.

The rearrangement joins TRBV6-6 to TRBJ2-3; 8 bases line up with TRBD1. Germline lookup yields CDR1 MNHNY and CDR2 SVGAGI (reference sequence). J gave up 8 bases and V 6 bases, and 7 bases lay outside the gene matches. The CDR3 has 13 amino acids. The CDR3 loop is CASRDREGFTQYF. For the CDR3, the DNA is TGTGCCAGCAGGGACAGGGAAGGGTTTACGCAGTATTTT.

V and J are TRBV4-1 and TRBJ2-3; 13 bases fit TRBD2. CDR1 and CDR2 (germline): MGHRA, YSYEKL. J was trimmed by 3 bases and V by 4 bases; bases with no gene match: 4. CDR3 length: 16 amino acids. In DNA, the CDR3 is TGCGCCAGCAGCCCCCGACTAGCGGGGGGAACAGATACGCAGTATTTT. Amino acid sequence: CASSPRLAGGTDTQYF.

The chain is built from TRBV21-1 and TRBJ2-7; the table's TRBD2 call for D was not verified on the DNA. TRBV21-1 is deemed a pseudogene. The CDR3 contains 16 residues. As DNA, the CDR3 is TGTGCCAGCAGCGGGGGAGGGACGAGGCAACCCTACGAGCAGTACTTC. Amino acid sequence: CASSGGGTRQPYEQYF.

V and J are TRBV6-5 and TRBJ2-5, with D possibly matching TRBD1 (5 bases). V lost 3 bases, J lost 4 bases, and 12 bases lay in between. The germline gives CDR1 MNHEY, CDR2 SVGAGI. The CDR3 sequence is 14 residues long. CDR3 DNA sequence: TGTGCCAGCAGTTATTTCCAGGGTCGAGAGACCCAGTACTTC. Translation: CASSYFQGRETQYF.

The gene calls are TRBV9 and TRBJ2-3, with 8 bases lining up with TRBD2. Per germline, CDR1 SGDLS and CDR2 YYNGEE. The V segment lost 0 bases and the J segment 3 bases; nucleotides outside the gene matches: 3. The CDR3 consists of 15 residues. The CDR3 spells CASSVGSGRTDTQYF. The CDR3 nucleotides read TGTGCCAGCAGCGTAGGAAGCGGGAGAACAGATACGCAGTATTTT.